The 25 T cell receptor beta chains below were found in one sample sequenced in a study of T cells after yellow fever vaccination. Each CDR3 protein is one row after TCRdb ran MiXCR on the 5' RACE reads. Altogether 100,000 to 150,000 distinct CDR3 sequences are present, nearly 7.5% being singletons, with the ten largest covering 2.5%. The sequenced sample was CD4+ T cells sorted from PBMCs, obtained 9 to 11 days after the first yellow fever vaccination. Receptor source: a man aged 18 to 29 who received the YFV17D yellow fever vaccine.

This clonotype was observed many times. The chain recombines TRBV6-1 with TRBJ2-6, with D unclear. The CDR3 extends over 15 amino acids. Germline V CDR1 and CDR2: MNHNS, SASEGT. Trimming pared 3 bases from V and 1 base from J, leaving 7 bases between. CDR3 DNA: TGTGCCAGCAGTGACAAGGGTTCTGGGGCCAACGTCCTGACTTTC. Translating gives CASSDKGSGANVLTF.

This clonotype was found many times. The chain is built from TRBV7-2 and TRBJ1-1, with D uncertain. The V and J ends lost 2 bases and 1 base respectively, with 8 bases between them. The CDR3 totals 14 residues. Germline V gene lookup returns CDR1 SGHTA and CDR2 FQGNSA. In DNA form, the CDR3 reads TGTGCCAGCAGCTTAAGGGCCCAGAACACTGAAGCTTTCTTT. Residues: CASSLRAQNTEAFF.

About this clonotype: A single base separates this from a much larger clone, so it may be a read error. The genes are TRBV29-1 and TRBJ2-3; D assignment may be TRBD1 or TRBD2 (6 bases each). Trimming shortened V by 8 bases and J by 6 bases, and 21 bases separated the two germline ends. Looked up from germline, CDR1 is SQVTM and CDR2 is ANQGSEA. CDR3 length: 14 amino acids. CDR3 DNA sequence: TGCAGCTTTGGCCAGGGGCTTGGAGGGGATACGCAGTATTTT. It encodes CSFGQGLGGDTQYF.

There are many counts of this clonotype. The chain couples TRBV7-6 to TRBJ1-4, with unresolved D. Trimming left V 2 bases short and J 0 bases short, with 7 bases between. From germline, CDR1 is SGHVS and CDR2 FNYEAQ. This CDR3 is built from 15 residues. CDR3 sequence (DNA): TGTGCCAGCAGCTTAAGACCGGCAACTAATGAAAAACTGTTTTTT. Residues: CASSLRPATNEKLFF.

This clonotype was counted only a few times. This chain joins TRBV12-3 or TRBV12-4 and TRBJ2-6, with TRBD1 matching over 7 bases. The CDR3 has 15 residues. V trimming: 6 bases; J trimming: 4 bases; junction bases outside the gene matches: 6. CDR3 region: CASSSDRAGANVLTF. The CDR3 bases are TGTGCCAGCAGCTCTGACAGGGCCGGGGCCAACGTCCTGACTTTC.

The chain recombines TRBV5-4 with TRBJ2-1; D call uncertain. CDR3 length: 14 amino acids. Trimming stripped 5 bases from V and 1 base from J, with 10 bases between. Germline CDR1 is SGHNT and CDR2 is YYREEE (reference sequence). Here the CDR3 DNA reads TGTGCCAGCAGGTCGTCATGGTCCTACAATGAGCAGTTCTTC. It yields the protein CASRSSWSYNEQFF.

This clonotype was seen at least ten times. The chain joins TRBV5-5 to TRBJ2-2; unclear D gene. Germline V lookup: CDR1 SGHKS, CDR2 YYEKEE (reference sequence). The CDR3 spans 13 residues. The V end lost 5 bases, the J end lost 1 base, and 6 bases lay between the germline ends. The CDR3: CASRGLNTGELFF. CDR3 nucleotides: TGTGCCAGCAGGGGTCTGAACACCGGGGAGCTGTTTTTT.

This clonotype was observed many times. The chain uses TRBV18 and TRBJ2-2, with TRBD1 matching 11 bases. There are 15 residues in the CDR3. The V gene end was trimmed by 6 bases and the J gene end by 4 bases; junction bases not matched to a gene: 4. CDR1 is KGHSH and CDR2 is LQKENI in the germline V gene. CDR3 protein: CASSLDRGPTGELFF. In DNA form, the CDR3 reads TGTGCCAGCTCCTTGGACAGGGGGCCCACCGGGGAGCTGTTTTTT. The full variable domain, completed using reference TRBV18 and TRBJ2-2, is NAGVMQNPRHLVRRRGQEARLRCSPMKGHSHVYWYRQLPEEGLKFMVYLQKENIIDESGMPKERFSAEFPKEGPSILRIQQVVRGDSAAYFCASSLDRGPTGELFFGEGSRLTVL.

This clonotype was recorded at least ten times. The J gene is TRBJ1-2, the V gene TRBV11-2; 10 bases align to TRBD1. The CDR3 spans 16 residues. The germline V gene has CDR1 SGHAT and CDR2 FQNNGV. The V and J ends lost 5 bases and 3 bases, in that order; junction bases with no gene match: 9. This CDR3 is CASSPTGTGEHYGYTF. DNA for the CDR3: TGTGCCAGCAGCCCGACCGGGACAGGGGAACACTATGGCTACACCTTC.

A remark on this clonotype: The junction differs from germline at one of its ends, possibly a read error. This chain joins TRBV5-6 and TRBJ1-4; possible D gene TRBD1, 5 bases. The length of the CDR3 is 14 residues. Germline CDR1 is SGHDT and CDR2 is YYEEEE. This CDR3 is CASSHGAENETLFF. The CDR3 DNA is TGTGCCAGCAGCCACGGGGCGGAGAATGAAACACTGTTTTTT. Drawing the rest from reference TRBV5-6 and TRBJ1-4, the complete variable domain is DAGVTQSPTHLIKTRGQQVTLRCSPKSGHDTVSWYQQALGQGPQFIFQYYEEEERQRGNFPDRFSGHQFPNYSSELNVNALLLGDSALYLCASSHGAENETLFFGSGTQLSVL.

CDR3 residues: CASSPSYPYEQYF. As DNA, the CDR3 is TGTGCCAGCAGCCCCTCATACCCCTACGAGCAGTACTTC. The chain joins TRBV7-9 to TRBJ2-7; D ambiguous. Deletions cut 5 bases from V and 2 bases from J, with 10 bases between. This CDR3 contains 13 residues. CDR1 is SEHNR, CDR2 FQNEAQ, per germline (reference sequence).

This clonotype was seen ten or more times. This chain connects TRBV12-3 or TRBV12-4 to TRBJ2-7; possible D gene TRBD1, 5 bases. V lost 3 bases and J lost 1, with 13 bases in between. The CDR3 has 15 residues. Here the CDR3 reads CASSLGPSRSYEQYV. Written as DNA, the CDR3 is TGTGCCAGCAGTTTGGGGCCCTCTAGGTCCTACGAGCAGTACGTC.

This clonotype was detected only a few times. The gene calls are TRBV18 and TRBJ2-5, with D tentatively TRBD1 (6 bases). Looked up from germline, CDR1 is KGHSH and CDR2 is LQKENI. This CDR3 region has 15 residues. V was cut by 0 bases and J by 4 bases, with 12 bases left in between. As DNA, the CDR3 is TGTGCCAGCTCACCACCGTTAGGGGGTGGAGAGACCCAGTACTTC. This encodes CASSPPLGGGETQYF.

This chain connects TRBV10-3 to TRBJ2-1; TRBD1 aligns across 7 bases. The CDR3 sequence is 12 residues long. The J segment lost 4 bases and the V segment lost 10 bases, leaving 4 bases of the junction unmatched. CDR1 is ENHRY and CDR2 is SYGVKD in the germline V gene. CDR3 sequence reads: CATTGQYNEQFF. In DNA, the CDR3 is TGTGCCACTACGGGACAGTACAATGAGCAGTTCTTC.

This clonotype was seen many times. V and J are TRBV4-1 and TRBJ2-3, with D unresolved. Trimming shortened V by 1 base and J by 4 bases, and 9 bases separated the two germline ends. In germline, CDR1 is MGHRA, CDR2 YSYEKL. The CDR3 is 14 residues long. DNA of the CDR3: TGCGCCAGCAGCCAAGGTCCAGAATCAGATACGCAGTATTTT. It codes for CASSQGPESDTQYF.

The CDR3 coding sequence is TGTGCCAGCAGCTTGGGGGCGGGCCTCTACGAGCAGTACTTC. It encodes CASSLGAGLYEQYF. This chain links TRBV5-4 with TRBJ2-7; TRBD2 might be the D (5 bases). Trimming removed 0 bases from V and 3 bases from J, with 10 bases in between. This CDR3 is 14 amino acids long. Germline V gene data show CDR1 as SGHNT and CDR2 as YYREEE (reference sequence).

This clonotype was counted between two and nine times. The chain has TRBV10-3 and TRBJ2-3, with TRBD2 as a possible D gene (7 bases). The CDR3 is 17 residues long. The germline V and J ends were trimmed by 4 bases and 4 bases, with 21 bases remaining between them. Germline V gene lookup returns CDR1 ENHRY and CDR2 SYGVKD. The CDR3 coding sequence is TGTGCCATCAGTGGAAGGCTGGGGGGGGCGCAGTCAGATACGCAGTATTTT. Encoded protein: CAISGRLGGAQSDTQYF.

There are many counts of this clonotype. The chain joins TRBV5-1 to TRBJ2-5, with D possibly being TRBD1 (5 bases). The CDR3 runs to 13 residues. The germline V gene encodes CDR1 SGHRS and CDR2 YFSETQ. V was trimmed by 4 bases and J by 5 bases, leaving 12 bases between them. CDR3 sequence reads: CASSQGIGETQYF. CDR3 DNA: TGCGCCAGCAGCCAGGGTATCGGGGAGACCCAGTACTTC.

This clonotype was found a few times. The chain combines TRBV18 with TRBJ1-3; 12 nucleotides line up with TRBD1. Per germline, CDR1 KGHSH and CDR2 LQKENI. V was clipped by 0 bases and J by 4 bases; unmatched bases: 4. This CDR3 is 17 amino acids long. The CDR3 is CASSPPTGTGGGNTIYF. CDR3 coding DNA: TGTGCCAGCTCACCACCGACCGGGACAGGGGGCGGAAACACCATATATTTT.

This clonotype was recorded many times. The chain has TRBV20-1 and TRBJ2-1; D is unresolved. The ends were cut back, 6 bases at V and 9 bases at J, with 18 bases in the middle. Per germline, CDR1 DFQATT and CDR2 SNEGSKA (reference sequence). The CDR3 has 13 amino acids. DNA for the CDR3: TGCAGTGCCTTGTCGACCCGCCTGGGTGAGCAGTTCTTC. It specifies CSALSTRLGEQFF.

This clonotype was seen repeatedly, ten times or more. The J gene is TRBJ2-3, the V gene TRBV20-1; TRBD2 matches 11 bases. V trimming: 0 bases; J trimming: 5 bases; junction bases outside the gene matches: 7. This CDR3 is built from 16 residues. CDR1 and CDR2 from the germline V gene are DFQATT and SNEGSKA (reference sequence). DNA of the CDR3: TGCAGTGCTAGAGATGCCCTAGCGGGGGGCGGAGATACGCAGTATTTT. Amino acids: CSARDALAGGGDTQYF.

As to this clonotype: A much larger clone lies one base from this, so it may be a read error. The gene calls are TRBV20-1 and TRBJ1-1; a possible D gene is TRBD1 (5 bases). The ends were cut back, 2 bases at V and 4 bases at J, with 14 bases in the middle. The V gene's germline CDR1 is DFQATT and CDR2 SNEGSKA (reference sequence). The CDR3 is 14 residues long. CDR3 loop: CSARRRGPTTEAFF. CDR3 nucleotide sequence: TGCAGTGCTAGACGGCGGGGCCCGACCACTGAAGCTTTCTTT.

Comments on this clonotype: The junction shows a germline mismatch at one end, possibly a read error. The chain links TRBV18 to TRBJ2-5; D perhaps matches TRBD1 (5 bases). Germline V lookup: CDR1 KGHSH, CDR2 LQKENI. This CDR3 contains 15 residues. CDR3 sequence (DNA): TGTGCCAGCTCACCACCGTCAGGGATCCATGAGACCCACTACTTC. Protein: CASSPPSGIHETHYF. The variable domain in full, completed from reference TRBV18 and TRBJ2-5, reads NAGVMQNPRHLVRRRGQEARLRCSPMKGHSHVYWYRQLPEEGLKFMVYLQKENIIDESGMPKERFSAEFPKEGPSILRIQQVVRGDSAAYFCASSPPSGIHETHYFGPGTRLLVL.

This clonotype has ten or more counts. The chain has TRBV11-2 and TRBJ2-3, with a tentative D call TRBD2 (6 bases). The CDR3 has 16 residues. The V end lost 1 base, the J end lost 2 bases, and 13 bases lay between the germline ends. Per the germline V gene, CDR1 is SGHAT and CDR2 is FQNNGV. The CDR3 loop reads CASSLGTSRDTDTQYF. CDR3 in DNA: TGTGCCAGCAGCTTAGGCACTAGCCGAGACACAGATACGCAGTATTTT.

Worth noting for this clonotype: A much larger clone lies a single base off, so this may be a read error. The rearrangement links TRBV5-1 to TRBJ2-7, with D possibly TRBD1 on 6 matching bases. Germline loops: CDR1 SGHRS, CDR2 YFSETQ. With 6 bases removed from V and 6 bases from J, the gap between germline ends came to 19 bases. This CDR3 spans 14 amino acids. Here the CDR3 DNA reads TGCGCCAGCAAGGAGACGGGGACATTCCTCGAGCAGTACTTC. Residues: CASKETGTFLEQYF.